This passage covers 31 T cell receptor beta chains from one sample sequenced in a study of response to subunit inactivated influenza vaccine. Each CDR3 protein is one row after TCRdb ran MiXCR on the RT-PCR reads. The data hold a few hundred thousand distinct CDR3 sequences, with 12% to 15% observed a single time. The sequences come from PBMCs from blood, collected 11 to 12 days after vaccination. These receptors were taken from a man over 45 who received an inactivated influenza vaccine.

This clonotype was seen at least ten times. This chain joins TRBV12-3 or TRBV12-4 and TRBJ1-3, with a tentative D call TRBD1 (6 bases). V lost 3 bases and J 8 bases, leaving 8 bases between the germline ends. The CDR3 extends over 12 amino acids. The CDR3 is CASSLGADTIYF. The CDR3 DNA reads TGTGCCAGCAGTTTGGGGGCGGACACCATATATTTT.

J is TRBJ2-7 and V is TRBV27, with D tentatively TRBD1 (6 bases). Trimming took off 10 bases at V and 3 bases at J, with 22 bases between the two ends. Germline CDR1 and CDR2: MNHEY and SMNVEV (reference sequence). This CDR3 contains 15 residues. The CDR3 region is CATKTGTQTLYEQYF. CDR3 DNA: TGTGCCACCAAAACCGGGACACAAACACTCTACGAGCAGTACTTC.

This clonotype appeared many times. The chain joins TRBV12-3 or TRBV12-4 to TRBJ1-1; D ambiguous. This CDR3 has 13 amino acids. V was cut by 6 bases and J by 1 base, with 9 bases left in between. CDR3 residues: CASRGPGNTEAFF. CDR3 DNA sequence: TGTGCCAGCAGAGGACCAGGGAACACTGAAGCTTTCTTT.

The chain is built from TRBV27 and TRBJ2-2, with 7 bases identical to TRBD1. J was trimmed by 6 bases and V by 5 bases; bases with no gene match: 9. The CDR3 length is 15 residues. Per germline, CDR1 MNHEY and CDR2 SMNVEV (reference sequence). CDR3 residues: CASSNRQGSPGELFF. The DNA of the CDR3 is TGTGCCAGCAGTAACCGACAGGGAAGTCCCGGGGAGCTGTTTTTT.

This clonotype was detected only a few times. The CDR3 coding sequence is TGTGCCAGCAGCTTACAGGATCCCATATATTATAGCAATCAGCCCCAGCATTTT. Its protein is CASSLQDPIYYSNQPQHF. The J gene is TRBJ1-5, the V gene TRBV5-5; D might be TRBD1 (5 bases). Looked up from germline, CDR1 is SGHKS and CDR2 is YYEKEE (reference sequence). The CDR3 has 18 residues. V lost 2 bases and J lost 0, with 18 bases in between.

J is TRBJ1-6 and V is TRBV19, with D maybe TRBD1 (5 bases). CDR1 is LNHDA and CDR2 is SQIVND in the germline V gene (reference sequence). The CDR3 length is 14 residues. V was cut by 4 bases and J by 6 bases, with 10 bases left in between. The CDR3, as DNA: TGTGCCAGTAGTACGGGGCAGATTAATTCACCCCTCCACTTT. Encoded protein: CASSTGQINSPLHF.

V usage is TRBV9 and J usage is TRBJ2-5, with 8 bases lining up with TRBD1. The ends lost 4 bases at V and 5 bases at J; junction bases unmatched: 10. Germline V gene sequence: CDR1 SGDLS, CDR2 YYNGEE. This CDR3 has 15 residues. CDR3 sequence (DNA): TGTGCCAGCAGCACCCGATGGACAGGGAAGGAGACCCAGTACTTC. It specifies CASSTRWTGKETQYF.

This clonotype was observed a few times. The J gene is TRBJ1-4, the V gene TRBV10-3; tentatively, D is TRBD1 (5 bases). Germline CDR1 is ENHRY and CDR2 is SYGVKD. The CDR3 loop spans 12 amino acids. The V end was cut by 11 bases, the J end by 9 bases, with 16 bases between. CDR3 in DNA: TGTGCCGCGGGGCCGGGGGAACAAAAACTGTTTTTT. This sequence encodes CAAGPGEQKLFF.

The chain couples TRBV4-2 to TRBJ2-3; D may correspond to TRBD1 or TRBD2 (5 bases each). The CDR3 loop spans 16 amino acids. Per the germline V gene, CDR1 is LGHNA and CDR2 is YNFKEQ. Trimming cost V 1 base and J 4 bases, with 15 bases left between them. CDR3 sequence (DNA): TGTGCCAGCAGCCAAGCCGGGCCCCGAGGGGCAGATACGCAGTATTTT. Amino acid sequence: CASSQAGPRGADTQYF.

The rearrangement joins TRBV9 to TRBJ1-2; D remains ambiguous. V lost 2 bases to trimming and J lost 1 base, with 9 bases between them. The germline gives CDR1 SGDLS, CDR2 YYNGEE. The CDR3 sequence is 14 residues long. CDR3 amino acids: CASSVTTVNYGYTF. CDR3 DNA: TGTGCCAGCAGCGTGACAACAGTTAACTATGGCTACACCTTC.

This rearrangement joins TRBV20-1 to TRBJ1-5; D unresolved. Germline CDR1 is DFQATT and CDR2 is SNEGSKA (reference sequence). V was clipped by 5 bases and J by 3 bases, with 11 bases between them. The CDR3 covers 13 residues. The CDR3 is CSAFTAHNQPQHF. The CDR3 DNA reads TGCAGTGCTTTCACAGCACACAATCAGCCCCAGCATTTT.

The chain recombines TRBV6-1 with TRBJ2-3; 7 bases fit TRBD2. The junction had 9 bases not matched to a gene; V was cut back by 6 bases and J by 6 bases. The CDR3 runs to 14 residues. The germline CDR1 and CDR2 sequences are MNHNS and SASEGT. CDR3 protein: CASRGTTYGDTQYF. The CDR3 DNA reads TGTGCCAGCAGGGGGACTACCTATGGGGATACGCAGTATTTT.

The chain recombines TRBV28 with TRBJ1-2; D is possibly TRBD1 (5 bases). Trimming took off 5 bases at V and 4 bases at J, with 17 bases between the two ends. Germline CDR1 reads MDHEN; CDR2 reads SYDVKM. This CDR3 has 15 residues. CDR3 in amino acids: CASSPSGASGYGYTF. CDR3 nucleotide sequence: TGTGCCAGCAGTCCATCTGGGGCCTCTGGCTATGGCTACACCTTC.

This clonotype was seen a few times. CDR3 loop: CASSRLTGLAGAHNEQFF. CDR3 coding DNA: TGTGCCAGCAGCCGACTAACGGGACTAGCGGGGGCTCACAATGAGCAGTTCTTC. The rearrangement joins TRBV4-2 to TRBJ2-1, with 14 nucleotides matching TRBD2. V lost 4 bases to trimming and J lost 5 bases; unmatched junction nucleotides: 10. This CDR3 region has 18 residues. The germline V gene has CDR1 LGHNA and CDR2 YNFKEQ.

The CDR3 nucleotides read TGTGCCAGCAGTTTTTGGGGGGGCGAGCAGTACTTC. The encoded protein is CASSFWGGEQYF. The V and J genes are TRBV12-3 or TRBV12-4 and TRBJ2-7; 7 positions agree with TRBD2. V was clipped by 3 bases and J by 6 bases; unmatched bases: 2. This CDR3 region has 12 residues.

V usage is TRBV24-1 and J usage is TRBJ2-1, with D perhaps matching TRBD2 (6 bases). The germline CDR1 and CDR2 sequences are KGHDR and SFDVKD. With 8 bases removed from V and 4 bases from J, the gap between germline ends came to 11 bases. The CDR3 is 13 residues long. The CDR3, as DNA: TGTGCCACCATGGGCGGGGATTACAATGAGCAGTTCTTC. It yields the protein CATMGGDYNEQFF.

This clonotype was observed at least ten times. The rearrangement uses TRBV5-1 and TRBJ2-7; 7 nucleotides align to TRBD1. The CDR3 runs to 14 residues. Germline V CDR1 and CDR2: SGHRS, YFSETQ. The V and J ends lost 4 bases and 6 bases, in that order; junction bases with no gene match: 10. Written as DNA, the CDR3 is TGCGCCAGCAGCCCCCCCGGACAGGTTCTCGAGCAGTACTTC. Encoded protein: CASSPPGQVLEQYF.

This clonotype was seen only a few times. This CDR3 is CSARDGQRLAGPEQYF. Written as DNA, the CDR3 is TGCAGTGCTAGAGATGGGCAGCGACTAGCGGGCCCCGAGCAGTACTTC. The rearrangement joins TRBV20-1 to TRBJ2-7, with 10 nucleotides matching TRBD2. Germline lookup yields CDR1 DFQATT and CDR2 SNEGSKA (reference sequence). V lost 0 bases to trimming and J lost 6 bases; unmatched junction nucleotides: 11. This CDR3 region has 16 residues.

This clonotype has a count of ten or more. The V gene is TRBV11-2, the J gene TRBJ1-6; 7 bases are shared with TRBD1. The CDR3 is 14 amino acids. Germline V gene lookup returns CDR1 SGHAT and CDR2 FQNNGV. J gave up 7 bases and V 2 bases, and 2 bases lay outside the gene matches. CDR3 sequence reads: CASSLSRGNSPLHF. The CDR3 DNA follows: TGTGCCAGCAGCTTATCCAGGGGGAATTCACCCCTCCACTTT.

This clonotype turned up a few times. The chain couples TRBV11-2 to TRBJ2-5; D gene uncertain. V lost 7 bases to trimming and J lost 2 bases, with 17 bases between them. The CDR3 totals 15 residues. From germline, CDR1 is SGHAT and CDR2 FQNNGV. The CDR3 region has the DNA TGTGCCAGCACCTTGGCCGTGACTGTTCAAGAGACCCAGTACTTC. It specifies CASTLAVTVQETQYF.

This clonotype occurred once. This chain links TRBV4-1 with TRBJ2-4; TRBD2 aligns across 8 bases. Germline lookup yields CDR1 MGHRA and CDR2 YSYEKL. CDR3 size: 12 residues. V shed 6 bases, J shed 15 bases, and the junction held 10 bases outside the gene matches. CDR3 nucleotides: TGCGCCAGCAGGTCGACCGGGGGGGCTTTGTACTTC. Translated: CASRSTGGALYF.

There are a few counts of this clonotype. The V call is TRBV20-1, the J call TRBJ2-7; TRBD2 might be the D (5 bases). V gave up 6 bases and J gave up 0 bases, with 21 bases separating them. CDR3 length: 16 residues. Germline V gene data show CDR1 as DFQATT and CDR2 as SNEGSKA (reference sequence). CDR3 in amino acids: CSANGPHLGSSYEQYF. The DNA for the CDR3 is TGCAGTGCAAATGGACCCCACCTTGGGAGCTCCTACGAGCAGTACTTC.

This clonotype occurred a few times. The V gene is TRBV14, the J gene TRBJ2-1, with 7 bases fitting TRBD2. Germline lookup yields CDR1 SGHDN and CDR2 FVKESK. This CDR3 contains 12 residues. J was trimmed by 9 bases and V by 3 bases; bases with no gene match: 2. CDR3 residues: CASSQTSSEQFF. CDR3 DNA: TGTGCCAGCAGCCAGACTAGCAGTGAGCAGTTCTTC.

The chain is built from TRBV7-2 and TRBJ1-4; no clear D gene. Germline V gives CDR1 SGHTA, CDR2 FQGNSA. Trimming removed 5 bases from V and 7 bases from J, with 11 bases in between. The CDR3 sequence is 13 residues long. In DNA form, the CDR3 reads TGTGCCAGCAGCCGCTTCGGTCCTGAAAAACTGTTTTTT. Translated, it gives CASSRFGPEKLFF.

This chain joins TRBV11-2 and TRBJ2-3; no firm D call. The germline CDR1 and CDR2 sequences are SGHAT and FQNNGV. The CDR3 contains 13 residues. V lost 1 base to trimming and J lost 4 bases, with 6 bases between them. DNA of the CDR3: TGTGCCAGCAGCTTAGTTGTCCCAGATACGCAGTATTTT. Translating it yields CASSLVVPDTQYF.

This clonotype was detected a few times. This chain connects TRBV6-1 to TRBJ2-5; D is ambiguous. In germline, CDR1 is MNHNS, CDR2 SASEGT. V was cut by 4 bases and J by 5 bases, with 11 bases left in between. The CDR3 contains 13 residues. CDR3: CASSVVGLETQYF. For the CDR3, the DNA is TGTGCCAGCAGTGTTGTAGGTTTGGAGACCCAGTACTTC.

This clonotype appeared many times. The V call is TRBV11-2, the J call TRBJ2-1; 9 bases line up with TRBD1. The germline V gene encodes CDR1 SGHAT and CDR2 FQNNGV. The CDR3 extends over 15 amino acids. V lost 5 bases, J lost 7 bases, and 9 bases stayed unmatched. CDR3 sequence (DNA): TGTGCCAGCAGCACACGGGACAGGGTGGTTAATGAGCAGTTCTTC. Protein: CASSTRDRVVNEQFF.

The chain employs TRBV4-3 and TRBJ2-2, with 9 bases lining up with TRBD2. Germline CDR1 is LGHNA and CDR2 is YSLEER. The CDR3 has 16 amino acids. Trimming removed 0 bases from V and 6 bases from J; junction bases left unmatched: 5. The CDR3 spells CASSQEIPSGAGELFF. The CDR3 coding sequence is TGCGCCAGCAGCCAAGAGATCCCTAGCGGGGCCGGGGAGCTGTTTTTT.

This clonotype appeared a few times. As DNA, the CDR3 is TGCAGTGAAAGACAGGAGAACACTGAAGCTTTCTTT. This codes for CSERQENTEAFF. The rearrangement uses TRBV20-1 and TRBJ1-1, with D maybe TRBD1 (6 bases). The V gene lost 7 bases and the J gene lost 1 base, with 10 bases spanning the gap. Germline-derived CDR1 and CDR2 are DFQATT and SNEGSKA (reference sequence). The CDR3 extends over 12 amino acids.

The V call is TRBV5-1, the J call TRBJ2-4; D not resolved. Germline V gene data show CDR1 as SGHRS and CDR2 as YFSETQ. V gave up 0 bases and J gave up 0 bases, with 13 bases separating them. The CDR3 has 17 amino acids. The CDR3 nucleotides are TGCGCCAGCAGCTTGGATTGGCTCGATCTAGCCAAAAACATTCAGTACTTC. The encoded protein is CASSLDWLDLAKNIQYF.

In its sample, this clonotype was seen many times. The chain is built from TRBV11-2 and TRBJ2-5; TRBD2 matches at 7 bases. From germline, CDR1 is SGHAT and CDR2 FQNNGV. V gave up 4 bases and J gave up 4 bases; unmatched junction bases: 3. The CDR3 extends over 13 amino acids. Here the CDR3 reads CASSSGGGETQYF. CDR3 bases: TGTGCCAGCAGCTCTGGCGGGGGAGAGACCCAGTACTTC.